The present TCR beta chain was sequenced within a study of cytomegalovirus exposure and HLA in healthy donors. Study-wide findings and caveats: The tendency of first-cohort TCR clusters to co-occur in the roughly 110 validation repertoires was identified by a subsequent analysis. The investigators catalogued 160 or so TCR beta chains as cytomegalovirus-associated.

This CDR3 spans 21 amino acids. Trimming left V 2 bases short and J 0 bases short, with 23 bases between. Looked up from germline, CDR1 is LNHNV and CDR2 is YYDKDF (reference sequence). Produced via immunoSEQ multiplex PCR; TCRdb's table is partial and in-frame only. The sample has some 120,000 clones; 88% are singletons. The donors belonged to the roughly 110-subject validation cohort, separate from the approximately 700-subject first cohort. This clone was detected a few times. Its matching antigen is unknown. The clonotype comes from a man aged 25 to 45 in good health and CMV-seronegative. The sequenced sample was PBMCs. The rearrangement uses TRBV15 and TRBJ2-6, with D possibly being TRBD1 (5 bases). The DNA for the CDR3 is TGTGCCACCAGCAGATTCCCGCCAGATTCCATGACAGCCTCTGGGGCCAACGTCCTGACTTTC. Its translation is CATSRFPPDSMTASGANVLTF.